This T cell receptor beta chain was captured in a study of tumor-infiltrating lymphocytes in oesophageal squamous cell carcinoma. TCRdb redid the calling of the PCR reads with MiXCR, one entry per CDR3 protein. The repertoire holds about 12,000 distinct CDR3 sequences, with 50% to 60% as singletons. V shed 5 bases and J 6 bases; nucleotides not matched to a gene: 4. CDR3 length equals 15 residues. The germline gives CDR1 MNHEY, CDR2 SMNVEV (reference sequence). This clonotype originated in a female donor with esophageal squamous cell carcinoma. Source material: esophageal tumor tissue. The rearrangement links TRBV27 to TRBJ2-2, with TRBD2 matching over 12 bases. The CDR3 region is CASSKTSGSAGELFF. The CDR3 region has the DNA TGTGCCAGCAGTAAGACTAGCGGGAGTGCCGGGGAGCTGTTTTTT.